The present T cell receptor (beta chain) was sequenced within a study of human T cells and chemical hapten exposure (dated by TCRdb to the early 2020s). At the level of the whole study: For sensitization, 2% DPC in acetone was applied to a roughly 2 cm by roughly 2 cm area of upper inner arm skin. Patients additionally received weekly therapeutic DPC doses to the scalp throughout the roughly 24-week study period. Patch tests used Finn chambers with 0.01% DPC on the upper back, scored after 6 days by International Contact Dermatitis Research Group standards. The mostly female patient cohort included alopecia areata with under or over 50% scalp involvement, alopecia totalis and alopecia universalis. Libraries were combined into a pool for sequencing, and differences in TCR yield between samples came mainly from small differences in library volumes within the pool. Peripheral blood TCR repertoire changes were tracked in vivo in alopecia patients during primary and secondary sensitization to the hapten diphenylcyclopropenone (DPC). Blood samples were taken from patients before sensitization (week 0) and at 2, 6 and about 24 weeks after DPC sensitization. Blood for TCR sequencing was provided by twenty-nine alopecia patients at one to four time points (pre-sensitization, 2, 6 and 24 weeks).

CDR1 and CDR2 (LGHDT, YNNKEL) derive from the germline V gene (reference sequence). The CDR3 covers 14 residues, taking in both the cysteine and the phenylalanine. The read is trimmed to its CDR3 DNA, 42 bases read in frame from base 1. V lost 0 bases and J lost 0 bases; the stretch between them is 6 bases long. Explained via the paper, the time point label denotes: patch test 2, 6 weeks after DPC sensitization. The intended sense of this specimen's treatment or condition label: therapeutic diphenylcyclopropenone sensitization with weekly scalp DPC. Blood at each patch-test visit was drawn before the patch test was applied. To be eligible, patients had to be aged 18 to 70, diagnosed with alopecia and judged suitable for DPC therapy, while pregnant patients were excluded. Unfractionated whole blood was collected in Tempus Blood RNA tubes, and total RNA was extracted from that blood. Turning to this clonotype: The antigen it recognizes is unknown. Base qualities are not provided; no much larger clone lies one nucleotide away.

Here is what the overall study found, with its caveats: Compared with pre-sensitization or healthy control sets, expanded TCRs formed significantly more large CDR3 similarity clusters, which is consistent with antigen-driven responses. Patch test score was positively correlated with the number of PT1 expanded TCRs, with significance at thresholds 8, 16 and 32 but not at 4. The number of TCRs above 1 in 1000 frequency did not change with DPC sensitization; there was no evidence of global repertoire structure alterations. After repeated subsampling, changes were observed in the strength of the expansion versus patch-test correlation and in the threshold at which the correlation became significant. Because every patient had alopecia, a presumed autoimmune disease, the patients' immune response might differ from that of healthy individuals.

Library method: RACE. Sequencer: NextSeq 500. During library preparation, unique molecular identifiers were attached to individual cDNA molecules so that TCRs could be counted in a quantitative, reproducible way. Both TCR alpha and TCR beta chains were sequenced from each blood RNA sample. In the original analysis: A median of about 100,000 TCRs per sample was observed, with a range of about 20,000 to 690,600. The Decombinator software suite was used to annotate V, J and CDR3 in the TCR reads. For the PS versus PT1 abundance plots, all samples were subsampled to the same number of TCRs (28,000). Expanded TCRs were defined as absent before sensitization and observed at least eight times at the 2-week time point. TCRdb reworked the public reads: Q25 trimming with fastp, MiXCR clone assembly, productive beta chains retained. All rows with the same CDR3 protein become a single entry with the most common DNA and genes. These V and J calls derive from TCRdb rather than the authors' analysis. The sample profile shows tens of thousands of distinct CDR3 sequences; around 10% of them were found once. 1.5% to 2% of the sample is taken by the ten largest.

This clonotype was obtained from a man aged 18 to 29 with alopecia areata. Some clones in this sample may be carry-over from other donors' samples. Sequenced material: whole blood, taken in connection with sensitization to the hapten diphenylcyclopropenone (DPC). The sequence joins TRBV3-1 to TRBJ2-7; no D gene is confidently identified. The DNA reads TGTGCCAGCAGCCAAGAGTCGGGCTCCTACGAGCAGTACTTC. It encodes CASSQESGSYEQYF.